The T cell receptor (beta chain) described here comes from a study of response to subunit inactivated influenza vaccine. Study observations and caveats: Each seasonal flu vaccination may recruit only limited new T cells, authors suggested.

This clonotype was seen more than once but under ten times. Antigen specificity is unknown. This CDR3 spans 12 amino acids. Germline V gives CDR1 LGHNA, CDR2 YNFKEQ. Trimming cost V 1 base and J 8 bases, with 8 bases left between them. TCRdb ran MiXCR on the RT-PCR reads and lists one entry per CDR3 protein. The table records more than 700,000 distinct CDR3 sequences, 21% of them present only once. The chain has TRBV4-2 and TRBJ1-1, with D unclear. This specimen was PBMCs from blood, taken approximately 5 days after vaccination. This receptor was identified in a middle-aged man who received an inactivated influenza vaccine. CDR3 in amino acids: CASSQVEREAFF. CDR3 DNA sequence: TGTGCCAGCAGCCAAGTGGAGAGGGAAGCTTTCTTT.